This T cell receptor (beta chain) was sequenced during a study of blood T cell repertoires in COVID-19. Germline V gene sequence: CDR1 SGHRS, CDR2 YFSETQ. Trimming shortened V by 7 bases and J by 3 bases, and 17 bases separated the two germline ends. CDR3 length: 15 residues. TCRdb's copy holds only in-frame clones and misses some; the assay was immunoSEQ multiplex PCR. The sample consists of 150,000 to 200,000 clones, roughly 80% of them appearing once. Enrolment of Seattle patients took place during active infection, and they were followed longitudinally. The chain joins TRBV5-1 to TRBJ2-1; D may be TRBD2 (6 bases). The source material was peripheral blood. The receptor comes from a woman in her 70s with COVID-19, enrolled during active disease. CDR3 in DNA: TGCGCCAGCCGTCCGGAAGCGGGCCTCTACAATGAGCAGTTCTTC. Protein: CASRPEAGLYNEQFF.